This T cell receptor beta chain was observed in a study of blood T cell repertoires in COVID-19. Assay: immunoSEQ multiplex PCR; the TCRdb copy retains only in-frame clones and omits some. The sample yields about 270,000 clones, roughly 80% seen once. The ends were cut back, 4 bases at V and 0 bases at J, with 11 bases in the middle. The CDR3 totals 15 residues. The germline V gene has CDR1 KGHSH and CDR2 LQKENI. The material sequenced was peripheral blood. The sequence came from a woman between 45 and 60 years old with active or convalescent COVID-19. The V and J genes are TRBV18 and TRBJ2-3; D perhaps matches TRBD1 (5 bases). The CDR3 nucleotides read TGTGCCAGCTCACGACAGAGTTCTAGCACAGATACGCAGTATTTT. It specifies CASSRQSSSTDTQYF.